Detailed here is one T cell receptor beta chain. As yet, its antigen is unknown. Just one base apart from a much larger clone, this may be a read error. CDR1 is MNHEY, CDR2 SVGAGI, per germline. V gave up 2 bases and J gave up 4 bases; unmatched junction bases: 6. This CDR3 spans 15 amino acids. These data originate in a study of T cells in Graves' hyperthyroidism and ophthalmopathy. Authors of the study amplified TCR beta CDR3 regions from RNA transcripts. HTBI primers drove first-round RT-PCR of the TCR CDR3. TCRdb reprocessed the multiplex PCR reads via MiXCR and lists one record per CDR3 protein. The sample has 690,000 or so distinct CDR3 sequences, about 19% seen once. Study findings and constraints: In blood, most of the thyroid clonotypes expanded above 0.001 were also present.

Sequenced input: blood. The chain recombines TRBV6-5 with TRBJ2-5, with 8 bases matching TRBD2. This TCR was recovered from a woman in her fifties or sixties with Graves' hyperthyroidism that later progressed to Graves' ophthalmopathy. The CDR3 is CASSYGPAGVETQYF. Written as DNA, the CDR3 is TGTGCCAGCAGTTACGGGCCAGCGGGGGTAGAGACCCAGTACTTC.